The present T cell receptor (beta chain) was sequenced within a study of beta chain features in type 1 diabetes. General study findings and limits: Patients' naive, central memory and regulatory TCRB repertoires appeared more alike than those of healthy donors. Type 1 diabetes patients had moderately but significantly shorter TCRB CDR3s in all four CD4+ subsets. For type 1 diabetes patients, VDJ junctions showed fewer insertions and more deletions.

Germline CDR1 is KGHSH and CDR2 is LQKENI. Trimming stripped 1 base from V and 5 bases from J, with 21 bases between. The CDR3 extends over 17 amino acids. This clone has a handful of counts. Antigen unknown. The whole isolated RNA underwent reverse transcription, so sequencing captured expressed TCRB transcripts. Each sample of naive, central memory or regulatory T cells had, on average, about 3.5 million reads. TCRdb keeps only in-frame clones here, not all; method: immunoSEQ multiplex PCR. The sample has under 300,000 clones; around 9.9% are singletons. The chain has TRBV18 and TRBJ2-7; a weak D match, TRBD1 (6 bases). The clonotype comes from a man aged 25 to 40 with type 1 diabetes. The sample comprised naive CD4+ T cells from blood. CDR3 coding DNA: TGTGCCAGCTCACCACGCCGCACAGGGCCTTCTCGGGACGAGCAGTACTTC. This translates into CASSPRRTGPSRDEQYF. The entire variable domain, with the rest obtained from reference TRBV18 and TRBJ2-7, is as follows: NAGVMQNPRHLVRRRGQEARLRCSPMKGHSHVYWYRQLPEEGLKFMVYLQKENIIDESGMPKERFSAEFPKEGPSILRIQQVVRGDSAAYFCASSPRRTGPSRDEQYFGPGTRLTVT.